One and the same sample provided the 31 T cell receptor beta chains below, sequenced in a study of cytomegalovirus exposure and HLA in healthy donors. Use of 60 Vbeta and 13 Jbeta primers characterized the PCR. Profiling relied on immunoSEQ multiplex PCR, and the TCRdb table lists in-frame clones only, not all of them. The table has 130,000 or so clones, 75% seen once. The sequencing sample was made of PBMCs. These receptors originate from a woman in her thirties or forties in good health and CMV-seropositive.

The V and J genes are TRBV6-5 and TRBJ1-3; D is undetermined. Trimming removed 2 bases at V and 0 bases at J, with 5 bases between. The CDR3 sequence is 14 residues long. CDR1 and CDR2 from the germline V gene are MNHEY and SVGAGI. CDR3 residues: CASSYTSSGNTIYF. The CDR3 nucleotides read TGTGCCAGCAGTTACACGAGCTCTGGAAACACCATATATTTT.

The chain uses TRBV6-6 and TRBJ1-1; 7 bases match TRBD1. The germline V gene has CDR1 MNHNY and CDR2 SVGAGI (reference sequence). This CDR3 has 14 amino acids. Trimming at V came to 5 bases and at J to 2 bases, leaving 5 bases not matched to a gene. CDR3 DNA sequence: TGTGCCAGCAGTCACGACAGGGTAAACACTGAAGCTTTCTTT. Translated: CASSHDRVNTEAFF.

The CDR3 region is CASSFGRQGTGELFF. Written as DNA, the CDR3 is TGTGCCAGCAGTTTTGGGCGACAGGGCACCGGGGAGCTGTTTTTT. J is TRBJ2-2 and V is TRBV27; TRBD1 aligns across 7 bases. The CDR3 extends over 15 amino acids. The germline V gene encodes CDR1 MNHEY and CDR2 SMNVEV (reference sequence). The trim removed 3 bases at V and 4 bases at J, leaving 5 bases unmatched.

The gene calls are TRBV15 and TRBJ2-1; D is possibly TRBD1 (6 bases). The V and J ends lost 0 bases and 0 bases respectively, with 18 bases between them. This CDR3 comprises 19 residues. CDR1 LNHNV and CDR2 YYDKDF come from the germline V gene (reference sequence). CDR3 bases: TGTGCCACCAGCAGAGATCCGCGCTCTAGGGGGAGCTCCTACAATGAGCAGTTCTTC. It encodes CATSRDPRSRGSSYNEQFF. Looking up the rest from reference TRBV15 and TRBJ2-1 gives the full variable domain: DAMVIQNPRYQVTQFGKPVTLSCSQTLNHNVMYWYQQKSSQAPKLLFHYYDKDFNNEADTPDNFQSRRPNTSFCFLDIRSPGLGDTAMYLCATSRDPRSRGSSYNEQFFGPGTRLTVL.

This clone was picked up one time. The V call is TRBV18, the J call TRBJ2-3; D is undetermined. Germline CDR1 reads KGHSH; CDR2 reads LQKENI. The CDR3 has 20 amino acids. V was trimmed by 0 bases and J by 1 base, leaving 23 bases between them. The CDR3 nucleotides are TGTGCCAGCTCACCACCGGTTGATACCTATACGAAACTACGCACAGATACGCAGTATTTT. Its protein is CASSPPVDTYTKLRTDTQYF.

The chain combines TRBV11-3 with TRBJ2-3; perhaps TRBD2 as D (5 bases). There are 16 residues in the CDR3. Germline loops: CDR1 SGHNT, CDR2 YENEEA. V lost 1 base and J 2 bases, leaving 13 bases between the germline ends. The CDR3 nucleotides are TGTGCCAGCAGCTTAGCCCCCGGGGTCATCACAGATACGCAGTATTTT. As protein: CASSLAPGVITDTQYF. Supplemented by reference TRBV11-3 and TRBJ2-3, the full variable domain reads EAGVVQSPRYKIIEKKQPVAFWCNPISGHNTLYWYLQNLGQGPELLIRYENEEAVDDSQLPKDRFSAERLKGVDSTLKIQPAELGDSAVYLCASSLAPGVITDTQYFGPGTRLTVL.

This chain links TRBV19 with TRBJ2-7, with 14 nucleotides matching TRBD2. CDR3 length: 14 amino acids. CDR1 is LNHDA, CDR2 SQIVND, per germline (reference sequence). V lost 5 bases and J lost 5; bases outside the gene matches: 2. CDR3 loop: CASSPGLAGDEQYF. DNA for the CDR3: TGTGCCAGTAGTCCGGGACTAGCGGGGGACGAGCAGTACTTC.

The chain links TRBV9 to TRBJ2-7; D is perhaps TRBD2 (6 bases). The V gene lost 1 base and the J gene lost 5 bases, with 10 bases spanning the gap. There are 13 residues in the CDR3. CDR1 is SGDLS, CDR2 YYNGEE, per germline. CDR3 sequence: CASSVWGVDEQYF. The CDR3 DNA reads TGTGCCAGCAGCGTATGGGGGGTAGACGAGCAGTACTTC.

A single count supports this clone. This sequence joins TRBV5-4 and TRBJ2-5; 11 nucleotides match TRBD2. V shed 4 bases, J shed 0 bases, and the junction held 5 bases outside the gene matches. The CDR3 sequence is 16 residues long. CDR1 and CDR2 from the germline V gene are SGHNT and YYREEE (reference sequence). The CDR3 DNA reads as TGTGCCAGCAGCCATCCGGGACTAGCGGACCAAGAGACCCAGTACTTC. Translating gives CASSHPGLADQETQYF.

This clone occurred once. The chain is built from TRBV5-4 and TRBJ2-7, with a possible D match to TRBD1 (6 bases). The CDR3 runs 15 residues. Germline lookup yields CDR1 SGHNT and CDR2 YYREEE (reference sequence). V was cut by 1 base and J by 5 bases, with 16 bases left in between. CDR3 bases: TGTGCCAGCAGCTTGTGGGACATAGGGGTCCACGAGCAGTACTTC. Protein product: CASSLWDIGVHEQYF.

The chain uses TRBV19 and TRBJ1-1, with D unresolved. CDR1 is LNHDA, CDR2 SQIVND, per germline (reference sequence). V was cut by 11 bases and J by 3 bases, with 16 bases left in between. The CDR3 contains 13 residues. CDR3 in amino acids: CASRDSRDTEAFF. CDR3 nucleotides: TGTGCCTCCAGAGACTCTAGAGACACTGAAGCTTTCTTT.

This chain joins TRBV28 and TRBJ2-3, with 8 bases matching TRBD2. Germline lookup yields CDR1 MDHEN and CDR2 SYDVKM. The CDR3 is 15 amino acids. V shed 7 bases and J 3 bases; nucleotides not matched to a gene: 9. CDR3 nucleotides: TGTGCCAGCAATGGGCGGGAGGTTTTGACAGATACGCAGTATTTT. Its protein product is CASNGREVLTDTQYF.

This rearrangement joins TRBV29-1 to TRBJ2-3; 8 nucleotides line up with TRBD1. Germline V lookup: CDR1 SQVTM, CDR2 ANQGSEA. The CDR3 has 14 amino acids. Unmatched junction bases numbered 9, after V lost 6 bases and J lost 4 bases. In DNA, the CDR3 is TGCAGCGTCCGAACGACAGGGGCAGCAGATACGCAGTATTTT. This encodes CSVRTTGAADTQYF.

CDR3 protein: CASSIQAHYNSPLHF. The CDR3 DNA reads TGTGCCAGTAGTATTCAGGCACACTATAATTCACCCCTCCACTTT. The chain links TRBV19 to TRBJ1-6, with D unresolved. Trimming shortened V by 3 bases and J by 3 bases, and 9 bases separated the two germline ends. Germline V gene sequence: CDR1 LNHDA, CDR2 SQIVND (reference sequence). The CDR3 runs to 15 residues.

The chain carries TRBV15 and TRBJ2-1; maybe TRBD2 (6 bases). Germline loops: CDR1 LNHNV, CDR2 YYDKDF (reference sequence). This CDR3 has 15 residues. This CDR3 reads CSSPGLPLGYNEQFF. As DNA, the CDR3 is TGTTCCTCCCCGGGACTCCCACTTGGGTACAATGAGCAGTTCTTC.

The chain links TRBV4-3 to TRBJ2-1, with TRBD1 as a possible D gene (5 bases). In germline, CDR1 is LGHNA, CDR2 YSLEER. The CDR3 contains 13 residues. Between the trimmed V and J ends, which lost 1 base and 9 bases, there was a span of 10 bases. The CDR3 sequence is CASSQVQAGEQFF. CDR3 nucleotides: TGCGCCAGCAGCCAAGTACAGGCCGGTGAGCAGTTCTTC.

This chain uses TRBV7-9 with TRBJ2-3, with TRBD1 matching 7 bases. This CDR3 has 12 residues. The germline gives CDR1 SEHNR, CDR2 FQNEAQ (reference sequence). J was trimmed by 9 bases and V by 5 bases; bases with no gene match: 5. DNA for the CDR3: TGTGCCAGCAGCCCGACAGGGAACACGCAGTATTTT. Translated, it gives CASSPTGNTQYF.

V and J are TRBV7-9 and TRBJ2-6, with a tentative D call TRBD2 (6 bases). Per the germline V gene, CDR1 is SEHNR and CDR2 is FQNEAQ (reference sequence). With 5 bases removed from V and 2 bases from J, the gap between germline ends came to 10 bases. The CDR3 loop spans 15 amino acids. The CDR3 DNA reads TGTGCCAGCAGCCTGTGGGGGGCTGGGGCCAACGTCCTGACTTTC. It is translated as CASSLWGAGANVLTF.

The V call is TRBV6-1, the J call TRBJ2-7; 7 nucleotides agree with TRBD2. Trimming removed 5 bases from V and 2 bases from J; junction bases left unmatched: 6. This CDR3 region has 14 residues. Germline V CDR1 and CDR2: MNHNS, SASEGT. The CDR3, as DNA: TGTGCCAGCAGTCGTCCTAGCGGCACCTACGAGCAGTACTTC. Amino acids: CASSRPSGTYEQYF.

The chain employs TRBV6-5 and TRBJ2-7; no definite D call. The CDR3 loop spans 11 amino acids. V gave up 2 bases and J gave up 4 bases, with 3 bases separating them. Looked up from germline, CDR1 is MNHEY and CDR2 is SVGAGI. Here the CDR3 DNA reads TGTGCCAGCAGTTACCTTTACGAGCAGTACTTC. Translation: CASSYLYEQYF.

V is TRBV19 and J is TRBJ1-1, with D hard to call. V shed 5 bases and J shed 2 bases, with 12 bases lying between them. CDR1 is LNHDA, CDR2 SQIVND, per germline (reference sequence). This CDR3 is built from 14 residues. The CDR3 sequence is CASSYGSPNTEAFF. The CDR3 bases are TGTGCCAGTAGTTACGGGAGCCCAAACACTGAAGCTTTCTTT.

The gene calls are TRBV4-1 and TRBJ2-3; TRBD1 matches at 8 bases. The CDR3 contains 14 residues. In germline, CDR1 is MGHRA, CDR2 YSYEKL. The V gene end was trimmed by 7 bases and the J gene end by 1 base; junction bases not matched to a gene: 4. The DNA of the CDR3 is TGCGCCAGCAAGAAGACAGGGGGCACAGATACGCAGTATTTT. Translating gives CASKKTGGTDTQYF.

V gene TRBV30 combines with J gene TRBJ2-2; D is perhaps TRBD1 (5 bases). This CDR3 spans 11 amino acids. Germline V lookup: CDR1 GTSNPN, CDR2 SVGIG (reference sequence). V gave up 3 bases and J gave up 6 bases, with 5 bases separating them. CDR3 in amino acids: CAWRGAGELFF. CDR3 sequence (DNA): TGTGCCTGGAGAGGGGCCGGGGAGCTGTTTTTT.

This chain connects TRBV4-2 to TRBJ1-1; D is possibly TRBD1 (6 bases). Trimming took off 0 bases at V and 7 bases at J, with 12 bases between the two ends. The CDR3 length is 14 residues. Germline V lookup: CDR1 LGHNA, CDR2 YNFKEQ. DNA of the CDR3: TGTGCCAGCAGCCAAGATGGAACAGGGCTTGAAGCTTTCTTT. Protein product: CASSQDGTGLEAFF.

The V call is TRBV27, the J call TRBJ2-7; TRBD2 matches at 11 bases. V lost 5 bases, J lost 1 base, and 7 bases stayed unmatched. The germline V gene has CDR1 MNHEY and CDR2 SMNVEV (reference sequence). This CDR3 has 16 residues. For the CDR3, the DNA is TGTGCCAGCAGTGACCTCACTAGCGGGAGTTCCTACGAGCAGTACTTC. Its protein product is CASSDLTSGSSYEQYF.

J is TRBJ1-5 and V is TRBV4-1; possible D gene TRBD1, 6 bases. This CDR3 is built from 15 residues. The V gene lost 5 bases and the J gene lost 2 bases, with 13 bases spanning the gap. Germline assignment: CDR1 MGHRA and CDR2 YSYEKL. The CDR3 region is CASSVTGGGNQPQHF. CDR3 in DNA: TGCGCCAGCAGCGTCACTGGGGGCGGCAATCAGCCCCAGCATTTT.

The chain recombines TRBV5-1 with TRBJ2-2, with 7 bases identical to TRBD1. Germline V gene lookup returns CDR1 SGHRS and CDR2 YFSETQ. This CDR3 contains 15 residues. The V gene end was trimmed by 4 bases and the J gene end by 3 bases; junction bases not matched to a gene: 6. This chain's CDR3 is CASSQDTGDTGELFF. The CDR3 DNA follows: TGCGCCAGCAGCCAGGATACAGGGGACACCGGGGAGCTGTTTTTT.

J is TRBJ2-1 and V is TRBV7-2, with a possible D match to TRBD2 (6 bases). The CDR3 is 14 residues long. V was trimmed by 2 bases and J by 6 bases, leaving 11 bases between them. CDR1 and CDR2 from the germline V gene are SGHTA and FQGNSA. The CDR3 region has the DNA TGTGCCAGCAGCTTACAAGCGGGTGCCAATGAGCAGTTCTTC. Its translation is CASSLQAGANEQFF. The whole variable domain, remainder taken from reference TRBV7-2 and TRBJ2-1, is GAGVSQSPSNKVTEKGKDVELRCDPISGHTALYWYRQSLGQGLEFLIYFQGNSAPDKSGLPSDRFSAERTGGSVSTLTIQRTQQEDSAVYLCASSLQAGANEQFFGPGTRLTVL.

This chain joins TRBV27 and TRBJ2-1; 8 bases map to TRBD2. J was trimmed by 4 bases and V by 3 bases; bases with no gene match: 11. This CDR3 spans 17 amino acids. Germline V gene sequence: CDR1 MNHEY, CDR2 SMNVEV (reference sequence). The DNA of the CDR3 is TGTGCCAGCAGTTTGGGAACTGCGGGGGGCGGATACAATGAGCAGTTCTTC. It specifies CASSLGTAGGGYNEQFF.

The chain has TRBV11-3 and TRBJ2-7; TRBD2 matches at 9 bases. Germline trimming cut 3 bases from V and 4 bases from J; bases unmatched to any gene: 1. Germline V gene sequence: CDR1 SGHNT, CDR2 YENEEA. CDR3 length equals 13 residues. CDR3 nucleotide sequence: TGTGCCAGCAGCTTTCTAGCGGGATACGAGCAGTACTTC. Its protein product is CASSFLAGYEQYF. Combining the CDR3 with reference TRBV11-3 and TRBJ2-7 gives the whole variable domain EAGVVQSPRYKIIEKKQPVAFWCNPISGHNTLYWYLQNLGQGPELLIRYENEEAVDDSQLPKDRFSAERLKGVDSTLKIQPAELGDSAVYLCASSFLAGYEQYFGPGTRLTVT.

As concerns this clone: In the same sample, other DNA sequences code for this CDR3. The chain couples TRBV5-1 to TRBJ2-7, with 9 bases aligning to TRBD1. Trimming removed 0 bases from V and 2 bases from J; junction bases left unmatched: 0. This CDR3 comprises 14 residues. CDR1 SGHRS and CDR2 YFSETQ come from the germline V gene. CDR3 sequence: CASSLGDRAYEQYF. The CDR3 DNA reads TGCGCCAGCAGCTTGGGGGACAGGGCCTACGAGCAGTACTTC.